This T cell receptor (beta chain) stems from a study of human T cells and chemical hapten exposure. Study results and limitations: TCRs above 1 in 1000 frequency stayed constant with DPC sensitization.

TCRdb redid the calling of the RACE reads with MiXCR, one entry per CDR3 protein. The sample has under 200,000 distinct CDR3 sequences, more than 12% seen once. Germline V gene data show CDR1 as LGHNA and CDR2 as YSLEER. CDR3 size: 15 residues. Trimming took off 0 bases at V and 9 bases at J, with 15 bases between the two ends. Note on this clonotype: Antigen specificity is unknown.

Documented time point: patch test 1, 2 weeks after DPC sensitization. Treatment defined: therapeutic diphenylcyclopropenone sensitization with weekly scalp DPC. This specimen consisted of whole blood, obtained in connection with sensitization to the hapten diphenylcyclopropenone (DPC). The clonotype was recovered from a woman aged 30 to 39 with alopecia areata. Some clones in this sample may be carry-over from other donors' samples. This chain links TRBV4-3 with TRBJ2-1; D might be TRBD2 (7 bases). CDR3 nucleotide sequence: TGCGCCAGCAGCCAAGAGAGGGGGAGGGCCGGTGAGCAGTTCTTC. Translated: CASSQERGRAGEQFF.